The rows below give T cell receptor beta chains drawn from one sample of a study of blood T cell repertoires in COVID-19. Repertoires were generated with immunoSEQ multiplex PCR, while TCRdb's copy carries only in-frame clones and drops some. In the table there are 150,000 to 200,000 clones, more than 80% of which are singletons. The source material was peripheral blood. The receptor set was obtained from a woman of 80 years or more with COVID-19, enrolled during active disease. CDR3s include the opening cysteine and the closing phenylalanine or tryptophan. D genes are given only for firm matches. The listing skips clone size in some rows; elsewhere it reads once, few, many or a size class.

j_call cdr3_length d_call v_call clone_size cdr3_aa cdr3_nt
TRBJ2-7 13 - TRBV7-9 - CASSEPRRLEQYF TGTGCCAGCAGCGAACCTCGGAGGCTCGAACAGTACTTC
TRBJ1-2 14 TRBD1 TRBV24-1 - CATSDRDRGYGYTF TGTGCCACCAGTGATCGTGACAGGGGCTATGGCTACACCTTC
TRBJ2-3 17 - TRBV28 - CASSLEGFGWSTDTQYF TGTGCCAGCAGTTTGGAGGGCTTCGGATGGTCCACAGATACGCAGTATTTT
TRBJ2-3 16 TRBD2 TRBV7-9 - CASSPLAGGPTDTQYF TGTGCCAGCAGCCCCCTAGCGGGGGGCCCCACAGATACGCAGTATTTT
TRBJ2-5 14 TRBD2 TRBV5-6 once CASSLASGGETQYF TGTGCCAGCAGCTTGGCAAGCGGGGGGGAGACCCAGTACTTC
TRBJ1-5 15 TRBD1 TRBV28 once CASSFIGQGDQPQHF TGTGCCAGCAGTTTTATCGGACAGGGGGACCAGCCCCAGCATTTT
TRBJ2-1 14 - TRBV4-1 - CASSRGTLYNEQFF TGCGCCAGCAGCCGAGGGACACTTTACAATGAGCAGTTCTTC
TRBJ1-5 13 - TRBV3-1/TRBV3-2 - CASSQDRGQPQHF TGTGCCAGCAGCCAAGACAGGGGTCAGCCCCAGCATTTT
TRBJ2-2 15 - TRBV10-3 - CAISADSINTGELFF TGTGCCATCAGTGCGGACAGCATTAACACCGGGGAGCTGTTTTTT
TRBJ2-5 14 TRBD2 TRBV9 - CASSVEAGKETQYF TGTGCCAGCAGCGTAGAAGCGGGGAAAGAGACCCAGTACTTC
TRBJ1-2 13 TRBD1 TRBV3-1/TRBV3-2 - CASRNRGQNGYTF TGTGCCAGCAGGAACAGGGGGCAAAATGGCTACACCTTC
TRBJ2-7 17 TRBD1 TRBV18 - CASSPPGTGKRAYEQYF TGTGCCAGCTCACCCCCCGGGACAGGGAAGCGGGCCTACGAGCAGTACTTC
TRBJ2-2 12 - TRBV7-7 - CASRADTGELFF TGTGCTAGCAGGGCGGACACCGGGGAGCTGTTTTTT
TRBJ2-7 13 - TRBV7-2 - CASSRGQGYEQYF TGTGCCAGCAGCCGGGGTCAAGGCTACGAGCAGTACTTC
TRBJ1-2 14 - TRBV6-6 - CASSSPVANYGYTF TGTGCCAGCAGTTCCCCGGTAGCTAACTATGGCTACACCTTC
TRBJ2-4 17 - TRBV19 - CASSTETHRLSKNIQYF TGTGCCAGTAGTACAGAGACTCACCGTCTCTCCAAAAACATTCAGTACTTC
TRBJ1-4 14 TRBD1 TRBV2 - CASRTGGHNEKLFF TGTGCCAGCAGGACAGGGGGACATAATGAAAAACTGTTTTTT
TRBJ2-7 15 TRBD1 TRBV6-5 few CASRGDRGISYEQYF TGTGCCAGCAGGGGGGACAGGGGGATCTCCTACGAGCAGTACTTC
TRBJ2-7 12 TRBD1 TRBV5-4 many CATWDRDYEQYF TGTGCCACCTGGGACAGGGACTACGAGCAGTACTTC
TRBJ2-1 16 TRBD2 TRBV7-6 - CASSLVVAGVSQEQFF TGTGCCAGCAGCTTAGTTGTGGCGGGGGTGTCACAAGAGCAGTTCTTC
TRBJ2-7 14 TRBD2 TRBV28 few CASLAGGPGGEQYF TGTGCCAGTCTAGCGGGAGGGCCCGGGGGCGAGCAGTACTTC
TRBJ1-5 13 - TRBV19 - CASSSQAGQPQHF TGTGCCAGTAGTAGTCAGGCGGGACAGCCCCAGCATTTT
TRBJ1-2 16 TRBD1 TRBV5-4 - CASSSIPGQGRYGYTF TGTGCCAGCAGCTCAATTCCGGGACAGGGGAGGTATGGCTACACCTTC
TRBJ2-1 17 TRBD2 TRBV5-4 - CASRRTSGGADYNEQFF TGTGCCAGCAGGCGGACTAGCGGGGGGGCCGACTACAATGAGCAGTTCTTC
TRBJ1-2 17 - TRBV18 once CASSPVRGRKKNYGYTF TGTGCCAGCTCACCCGTCAGGGGCCGAAAGAAGAACTATGGCTACACCTTC
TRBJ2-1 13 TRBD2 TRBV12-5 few CASRGLEIGEQFF TGTGCTAGTAGGGGACTAGAGATCGGTGAGCAGTTCTTC
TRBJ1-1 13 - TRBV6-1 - CASSPAGWTEAFF TGTGCCAGCAGCCCGGCAGGGTGGACTGAAGCTTTCTTT
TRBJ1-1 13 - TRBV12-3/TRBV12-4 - CASSKTGNTEAFF TGTGCCAGCAGTAAGACAGGGAACACTGAAGCTTTCTTT
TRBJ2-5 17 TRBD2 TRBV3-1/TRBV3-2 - CASSPGLAGGRGETQYF TGTGCCAGCAGCCCGGGACTAGCGGGGGGGAGGGGAGAGACCCAGTACTTC
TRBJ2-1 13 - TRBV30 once CAGARSVLNEQFF TGTGCCGGGGCCCGTAGCGTGCTCAATGAGCAGTTCTTC
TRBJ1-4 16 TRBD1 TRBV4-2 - CASSQESRDRDEKLFF TGTGCCAGCAGCCAAGAATCCCGGGACAGAGATGAAAAACTGTTTTTT